This entry lists 7 T cell receptor beta chains sequenced from one sample in a study of blood T cell repertoires in COVID-19. Generated by immunoSEQ multiplex PCR, the TCRdb table keeps only in-frame clones and is missing some. The table lists 250,000 to 400,000 clones, 88% of them singletons. Sequenced: peripheral blood. These receptors all come from a woman aged 25 to 39 with COVID-19, enrolled during active disease.

This chain links TRBV28 with TRBJ1-5, with D possibly matching TRBD1 (6 bases). V dropped 0 bases and J dropped 3 bases, with 9 bases sitting between them. The germline V gene encodes CDR1 MDHEN and CDR2 SYDVKM. The CDR3 is 15 residues long. CDR3 coding DNA: TGTGCCAGCAGTTTATGGGGGGCTAACAATCAGCCCCAGCATTTT. Translation: CASSLWGANNQPQHF.

The chain uses TRBV6-5 and TRBJ1-2; 12 positions match TRBD1. The germline CDR1 and CDR2 sequences are MNHEY and SVGAGI. Germline trimming cut 5 bases from V and 8 bases from J; bases unmatched to any gene: 6. This CDR3 spans 14 amino acids. The CDR3: CASSPGTGGKGYTF. The CDR3 DNA reads TGTGCCAGCAGTCCCGGGACAGGGGGCAAGGGCTACACCTTC.

The V and J genes are TRBV18 and TRBJ2-5; 9 bases line up with TRBD1. The CDR3 is 15 residues long. Germline lookup yields CDR1 KGHSH and CDR2 LQKENI. Trimming cost V 2 bases and J 2 bases; bases outside gene matches: 3. DNA of the CDR3: TGTGCCAGCTCACCAAGGGACAGGGCTCAAGAGACCCAGTACTTC. The encoded protein is CASSPRDRAQETQYF.

This chain connects TRBV2 to TRBJ1-4, with D possibly TRBD1 on 5 matching bases. V was cut by 2 bases and J by 7 bases, with 14 bases left in between. From germline, CDR1 is SNHLY and CDR2 FYNNEI. The CDR3 covers 15 residues. The CDR3 DNA is TGTGCCAGCAGTGAATCCCAGGGCGCCGGTGAAAAACTGTTTTTT. This codes for CASSESQGAGEKLFF.

The chain links TRBV6-5 to TRBJ2-2; TRBD2 aligns across 9 bases. This CDR3 comprises 13 residues. The germline V gene encodes CDR1 MNHEY and CDR2 SVGAGI. V lost 7 bases, J lost 6 bases, and 3 bases stayed unmatched. This chain's CDR3 is CASMERGAGELFF. CDR3 sequence (DNA): TGTGCCAGCATGGAGCGGGGGGCCGGGGAGCTGTTTTTT.

The chain employs TRBV28 and TRBJ2-2; tentatively, D is TRBD1 (6 bases). The CDR3 runs 14 residues. The V and J ends lost 5 bases and 7 bases respectively, with 14 bases between them. Germline-derived CDR1 and CDR2 are MDHEN and SYDVKM. The CDR3, as DNA: TGTGCCAGCAGTCCCCCAGGGGTTATCGGGGAGCTGTTTTTT. It translates to CASSPPGVIGELFF. The full variable domain, with the rest looked up from reference TRBV28 and TRBJ2-2, is DVKVTQSSRYLVKRTGEKVFLECVQDMDHENMFWYRQDPGLGLRLIYFSYDVKMKEKGDIPEGYSVSREKKERFSLILESASTNQTSMYLCASSPPGVIGELFFGEGSRLTVL.

The chain employs TRBV3-1 (or the pseudogene TRBV3-2) and TRBJ2-7; 10 nucleotides match TRBD1. V dropped 4 bases and J dropped 4; count of bases not matched to a gene: 7. This CDR3 comprises 15 residues. CDR1 is LGHDT, CDR2 YNNKEL, per germline (reference sequence). CDR3 nucleotide sequence: TGTGCCAGCAGCCCGGGACAGGGGCGCCTGTACGAGCAGTACGTC. It yields the protein CASSPGQGRLYEQYV.